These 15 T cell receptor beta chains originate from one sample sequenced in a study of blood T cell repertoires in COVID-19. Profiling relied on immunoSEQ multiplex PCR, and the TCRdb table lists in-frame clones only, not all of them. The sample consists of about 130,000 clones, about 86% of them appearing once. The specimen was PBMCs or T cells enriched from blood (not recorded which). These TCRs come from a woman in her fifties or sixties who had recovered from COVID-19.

DNA for the CDR3: TGTGCCAGTAGCAACACTGCGGTAAATACGCAGTATTTT. The encoded protein is CASSNTAVNTQYF. The chain uses TRBV19 and TRBJ2-3; no clear D gene. This CDR3 is 13 amino acids long. CDR1 and CDR2 from the germline V gene are LNHDA and SQIVND (reference sequence). The V and J ends lost 6 bases and 7 bases respectively, with 14 bases between them.

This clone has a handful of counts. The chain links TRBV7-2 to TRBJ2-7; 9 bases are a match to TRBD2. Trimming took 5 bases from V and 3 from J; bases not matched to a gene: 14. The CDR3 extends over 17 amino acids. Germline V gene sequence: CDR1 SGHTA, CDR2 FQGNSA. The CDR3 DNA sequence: TGTGCCAGCAGCAGAATAGCGGGAGCCGCGGGTGACTACGAGCAGTACTTC. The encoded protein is CASSRIAGAAGDYEQYF.

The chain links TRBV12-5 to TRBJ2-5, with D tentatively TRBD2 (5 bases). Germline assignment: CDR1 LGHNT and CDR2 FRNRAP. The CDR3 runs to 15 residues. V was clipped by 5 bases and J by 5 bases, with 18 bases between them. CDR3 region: CASGPSLAGGETQYF. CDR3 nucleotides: TGTGCTAGTGGTCCCTCCCTTGCAGGCGGGGAGACCCAGTACTTC.

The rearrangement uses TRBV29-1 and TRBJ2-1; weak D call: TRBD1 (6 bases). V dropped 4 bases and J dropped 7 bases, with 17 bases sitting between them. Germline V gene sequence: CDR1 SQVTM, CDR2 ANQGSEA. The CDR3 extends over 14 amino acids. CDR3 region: CSVVVPDSRNEQFF. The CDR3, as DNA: TGCAGCGTTGTGGTCCCGGACAGTAGGAATGAGCAGTTCTTC.

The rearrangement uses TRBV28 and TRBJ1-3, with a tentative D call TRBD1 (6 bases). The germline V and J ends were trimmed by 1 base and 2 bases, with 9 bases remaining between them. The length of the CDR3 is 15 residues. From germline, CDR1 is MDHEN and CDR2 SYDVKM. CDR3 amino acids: CASSLSAGAGNTIYF. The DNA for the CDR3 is TGTGCCAGCAGTTTATCCGCAGGGGCTGGAAACACCATATATTTT.

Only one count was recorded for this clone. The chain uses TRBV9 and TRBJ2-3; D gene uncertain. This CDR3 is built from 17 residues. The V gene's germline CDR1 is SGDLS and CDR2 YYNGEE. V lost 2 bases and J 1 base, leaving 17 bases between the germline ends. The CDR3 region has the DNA TGTGCCAGCAGCGTGGGTCTATGGGCCGCTCGCACAGATACGCAGTATTTT. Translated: CASSVGLWAARTDTQYF.

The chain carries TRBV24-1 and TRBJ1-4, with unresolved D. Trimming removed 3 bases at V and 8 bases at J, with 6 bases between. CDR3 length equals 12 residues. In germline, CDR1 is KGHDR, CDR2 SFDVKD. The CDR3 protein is CATSDRGEKLFF. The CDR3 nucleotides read TGTGCCACCAGTGATCGCGGGGAAAAACTGTTTTTT.

The CDR3 protein is CASSQDSRQGAGELFF. Written as DNA, the CDR3 is TGCGCCAGCAGCCAAGATAGCCGACAGGGTGCCGGGGAGCTGTTTTTT. This chain links TRBV4-3 with TRBJ2-2; TRBD1 agrees at 7 bases. The CDR3 is 16 amino acids. The germline V gene encodes CDR1 LGHNA and CDR2 YSLEER. V shed 0 bases, J shed 6 bases, and the junction held 7 bases outside the gene matches.

CDR3 loop: CASSIGAGRETQYF. The CDR3 nucleotides read TGTGCCAGTAGTATAGGAGCAGGGCGGGAGACCCAGTACTTC. The genes are TRBV19 and TRBJ2-5, with a possible D match to TRBD1 (5 bases). Germline V lookup: CDR1 LNHDA, CDR2 SQIVND (reference sequence). V dropped 1 base and J dropped 5 bases, with 11 bases sitting between them. The CDR3 sequence is 14 residues long.

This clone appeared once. The CDR3: CATSEQVSNIYEQYF. The CDR3 DNA is TGTGCTACCAGCGAGCAAGTGAGTAATATCTACGAGCAGTACTTC. The chain recombines TRBV19 with TRBJ2-7; D remains unclear. The CDR3 runs to 15 residues. From germline, CDR1 is LNHDA and CDR2 SQIVND (reference sequence).

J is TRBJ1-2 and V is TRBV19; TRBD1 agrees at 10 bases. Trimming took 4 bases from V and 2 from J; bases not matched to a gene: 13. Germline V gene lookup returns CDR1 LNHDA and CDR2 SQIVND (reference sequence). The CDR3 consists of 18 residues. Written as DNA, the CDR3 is TGTGCCAGTAGTACCTACCCAACTGGGACAGGGGTCAACTATGGCTACACCTTC. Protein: CASSTYPTGTGVNYGYTF.

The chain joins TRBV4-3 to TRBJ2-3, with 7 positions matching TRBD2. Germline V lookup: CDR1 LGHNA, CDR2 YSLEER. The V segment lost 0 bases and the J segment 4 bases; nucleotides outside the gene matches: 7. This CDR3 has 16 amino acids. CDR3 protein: CASSQDSYGRPDTQYF. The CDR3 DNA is TGCGCCAGCAGCCAAGATTCCTACGGGAGGCCAGATACGCAGTATTTT.

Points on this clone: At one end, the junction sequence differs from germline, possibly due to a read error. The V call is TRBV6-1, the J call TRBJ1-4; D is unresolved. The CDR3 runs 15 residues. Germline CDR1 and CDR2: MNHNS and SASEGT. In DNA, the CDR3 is TGTGCCAGCCGTGAAAGTCCGGGTATCGGTGAAAAACTGTTTTTT. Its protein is CASRESPGIGEKLFF.

This chain's CDR3 is CASSPQGLVGNTIYF. The CDR3 DNA reads as TGCGCCAGCAGCCCGCAGGGGCTGGTAGGAAACACCATATATTTT. The rearrangement links TRBV4-1 to TRBJ1-3, with D perhaps matching TRBD1 (6 bases). With 4 bases removed from V and 4 bases from J, the gap between germline ends came to 14 bases. The CDR3 sequence is 15 residues long. In germline, CDR1 is MGHRA, CDR2 YSYEKL.

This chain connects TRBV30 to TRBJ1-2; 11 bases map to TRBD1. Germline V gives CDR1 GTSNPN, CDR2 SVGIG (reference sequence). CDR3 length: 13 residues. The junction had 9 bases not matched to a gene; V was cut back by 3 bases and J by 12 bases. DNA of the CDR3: TGTGCCTGGAGCCGGGACAGGGGGGTCGGAAACACCTTC. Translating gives CAWSRDRGVGNTF.